A selection of T cell receptor beta chains follows, all from one sample in a study of T cells after yellow fever vaccination. TCRdb re-called the 5' RACE reads with MiXCR, one entry per CDR3 protein. The table has some 26,000 distinct CDR3 sequences, 3.4% seen once. The material was PBMCs, either bulk or a sorted T-cell subset (CD4+, CD8+, memory, or dextramer-sorted; not recorded which), obtained approximately 40 days after the first yellow fever vaccination. The source is a man between 18 and 29 years old who received the YFV17D yellow fever vaccine. Each CDR3 is given with its conserved first and last residue. The order of the fields is CDR3 protein, CDR3 DNA, J gene, V gene, D gene, clone size. The D gene is left open where the match is weak. Some rows have no size entry. The others give once, few or many, or a class for an expanded clone.

CDR3aa: CASSLRQSSYNSPLHF
CDR3nt: TGTGCCAGCAGCCTAAGACAAAGCTCCTATAATTCACCCCTCCACTTT
j_gene: TRBJ1-6
v_gene: TRBV12-3/TRBV12-4
d_gene: -
abundance: many

CDR3aa: CASSFGENTEAFF
CDR3nt: TGTGCCAGCAGTTTCGGGGAGAACACTGAAGCTTTCTTT
j_gene: TRBJ1-1
v_gene: TRBV12-3/TRBV12-4
d_gene: -
abundance: many

CDR3aa: CATGRGAGPDIQYF
CDR3nt: TGTGCCACCGGCCGTGGGGCGGGGCCGGACATTCAGTACTTC
j_gene: TRBJ2-4
v_gene: TRBV15
d_gene: -
abundance: many

CDR3aa: CASSLLNPMNTEAFF
CDR3nt: TGCGCCAGCAGCTTGTTAAACCCCATGAACACTGAAGCTTTCTTT
j_gene: TRBJ1-1
v_gene: TRBV5-1
d_gene: -
abundance: many

CDR3aa: CASFQGSGANVLTF
CDR3nt: TGTGCCAGCTTCCAGGGCTCTGGGGCCAACGTCCTGACTTTC
j_gene: TRBJ2-6
v_gene: TRBV6-2/TRBV6-3
d_gene: -
abundance: many

CDR3aa: CASSHTDSAETQYF
CDR3nt: TGTGCCAGCAGCCATACAGATTCGGCGGAGACCCAGTACTTC
j_gene: TRBJ2-5
v_gene: TRBV3-1
d_gene: -
abundance: many

CDR3aa: CASRARPGANVLTF
CDR3nt: TGTGCCAGCAGGGCCCGACCTGGGGCCAACGTCCTGACTTTC
j_gene: TRBJ2-6
v_gene: TRBV6-1
d_gene: -
abundance: many

CDR3aa: CASSLGQGGTDTQYF
CDR3nt: TGCGCCAGCAGCTTAGGACAGGGGGGCACAGATACGCAGTATTTT
j_gene: TRBJ2-3
v_gene: TRBV5-1
d_gene: TRBD1
abundance: many

CDR3aa: CASSQGVTSGDETQYF
CDR3nt: TGTGCCAGCAGCCAAGGTGTAACTAGCGGGGATGAGACCCAGTACTTC
j_gene: TRBJ2-5
v_gene: TRBV4-2
d_gene: TRBD2
abundance: many

CDR3aa: CAISESRTAMNTEAFF
CDR3nt: TGTGCCATCAGTGAGTCCCGGACAGCAATGAACACTGAAGCTTTCTTT
j_gene: TRBJ1-1
v_gene: TRBV10-3
d_gene: -
abundance: many

CDR3aa: CASSPKKGGRNEQFF
CDR3nt: TGTGCCAGCAGCCCCAAAAAAGGGGGTCGCAATGAGCAGTTCTTC
j_gene: TRBJ2-1
v_gene: TRBV5-4
d_gene: -
abundance: many

CDR3aa: CASSFRQVGKNEKLFF
CDR3nt: TGTGCCAGCAGTTTTAGGCAGGTGGGGAAAAATGAAAAACTGTTTTTT
j_gene: TRBJ1-4
v_gene: TRBV12-3/TRBV12-4
d_gene: -
abundance: many

CDR3aa: CASSPRGRRTDTQYF
CDR3nt: TGTGCCAGCAGCCCCAGGGGGCGCAGGACAGATACGCAGTATTTT
j_gene: TRBJ2-3
v_gene: TRBV3-1
d_gene: TRBD1
abundance: many

CDR3aa: CASSDRDPGSYNSPLHF
CDR3nt: TGTGCCAGTTCGGACAGGGACCCTGGATCCTATAATTCACCCCTCCACTTT
j_gene: TRBJ1-6
v_gene: TRBV6-5
d_gene: TRBD1
abundance: many

CDR3aa: CASSADWGEPYF
CDR3nt: TGTGCCAGCAGCGCCGACTGGGGAGAACCGTATTTT
j_gene: TRBJ2-3
v_gene: TRBV7-8
d_gene: -
abundance: many

CDR3aa: CASSPVSTSGANVLTF
CDR3nt: TGTGCCAGCAGTCCCGTATCGACCTCTGGGGCCAACGTCCTGACTTTC
j_gene: TRBJ2-6
v_gene: TRBV25-1
d_gene: -
abundance: many

CDR3aa: CASSQVTGLAGGNEQFF
CDR3nt: TGTGCCAGCAGCCAAGTAACGGGACTAGCGGGGGGGAATGAGCAGTTCTTC
j_gene: TRBJ2-1
v_gene: TRBV14
d_gene: TRBD2
abundance: many

CDR3aa: CASSDMPDYSPLHF
CDR3nt: TGTGCCAGCAGTGACATGCCCGACTATTCACCCCTCCACTTT
j_gene: TRBJ1-6
v_gene: TRBV25-1
d_gene: -
abundance: many

CDR3aa: CASSLVVAGGPETQYF
CDR3nt: TGTGCCAGCAGCTTAGTGGTAGCGGGGGGGCCGGAGACCCAGTACTTC
j_gene: TRBJ2-5
v_gene: TRBV7-6
d_gene: TRBD2
abundance: many

CDR3aa: CASSFLLTSTDTQYF
CDR3nt: TGCGCCAGCAGCTTTTTACTCACCAGCACAGATACGCAGTATTTT
j_gene: TRBJ2-3
v_gene: TRBV5-1
d_gene: -
abundance: many

CDR3aa: CASSLATGLSAGNTIYF
CDR3nt: TGCGCCAGCAGCTTGGCCACGGGGTTGTCGGCTGGAAACACCATATATTTT
j_gene: TRBJ1-3
v_gene: TRBV5-1
d_gene: -
abundance: many

CDR3aa: CASSSTGLPQVQYF
CDR3nt: TGTGCCAGCAGTTCCACGGGACTCCCCCAGGTCCAGTACTTC
j_gene: TRBJ2-5
v_gene: TRBV12-3/TRBV12-4
d_gene: -
abundance: many

CDR3aa: CASSQAVTGSREQYF
CDR3nt: TGCGCCAGCAGCCAAGCTGTCACAGGGAGTCGCGAGCAGTACTTC
j_gene: TRBJ2-7
v_gene: TRBV4-1
d_gene: -
abundance: many

CDR3aa: CASSGQRLQALHSGANVLTF
CDR3nt: TGTGCCAGCAGCGGACAGAGATTACAGGCGTTGCACTCTGGGGCCAACGTCCTGACTTTC
j_gene: TRBJ2-6
v_gene: TRBV6-2/TRBV6-3
d_gene: -
abundance: many

CDR3aa: CASDKTGGVLTDTQYF
CDR3nt: TGTGCCAGCGACAAGACAGGGGGCGTACTCACAGATACGCAGTATTTT
j_gene: TRBJ2-3
v_gene: TRBV5-6
d_gene: TRBD1
abundance: many

CDR3aa: CASRHAEQGARRSPLHF
CDR3nt: TGTGCCAGCAGACACGCGGAACAGGGGGCGAGACGTTCACCCCTCCACTTT
j_gene: TRBJ1-6
v_gene: TRBV6-5
d_gene: TRBD1
abundance: many

CDR3aa: CSVQGLETQYF
CDR3nt: TGCAGCGTCCAGGGTTTAGAGACCCAGTACTTC
j_gene: TRBJ2-5
v_gene: TRBV29-1
d_gene: -
abundance: many

CDR3aa: CASSYSQGKAEAFF
CDR3nt: TGTGCCAGCAGTTACTCTCAGGGGAAGGCTGAAGCTTTCTTT
j_gene: TRBJ1-1
v_gene: TRBV6-5
d_gene: -
abundance: many

CDR3aa: CASSEAPRGGETQYF
CDR3nt: TGTGCCAGCAGTGAAGCCCCCCGGGGGGGAGAGACCCAGTACTTC
j_gene: TRBJ2-5
v_gene: TRBV2
d_gene: TRBD2
abundance: many

CDR3aa: CASSITGGRETQYF
CDR3nt: TGTGCCAGCAGCATCACAGGGGGCCGAGAGACCCAGTACTTC
j_gene: TRBJ2-5
v_gene: TRBV7-9
d_gene: TRBD1
abundance: many

CDR3aa: CASTRQLDGYTF
CDR3nt: TGTGCCAGTACGAGACAGTTGGATGGCTACACCTTC
j_gene: TRBJ1-2
v_gene: TRBV5-5
d_gene: -
abundance: many

CDR3aa: CASSLGQVHTDTQYF
CDR3nt: TGTGCCAGCAGCTTAGGGCAGGTCCACACAGATACGCAGTATTTT
j_gene: TRBJ2-3
v_gene: TRBV7-2
d_gene: -
abundance: many

CDR3aa: CASRAGGPGGYTF
CDR3nt: TGTGCCAGCAGGGCGGGGGGGCCGGGTGGCTACACCTTC
j_gene: TRBJ1-2
v_gene: TRBV12-3/TRBV12-4
d_gene: -
abundance: few

CDR3aa: CSAGGAWRDQPQHF
CDR3nt: TGCAGTGCTGGGGGGGCCTGGCGGGATCAGCCCCAGCATTTT
j_gene: TRBJ1-5
v_gene: TRBV20-1
d_gene: -
abundance: many

CDR3aa: CASSPGTAFYGYTF
CDR3nt: TGTGCCAGCAGTCCCGGGACAGCCTTTTATGGCTACACCTTC
j_gene: TRBJ1-2
v_gene: TRBV6-5
d_gene: TRBD1
abundance: many

CDR3aa: CATSRGSGIDIQYF
CDR3nt: TGTGCCACCAGCAGAGGGTCAGGGATAGACATTCAGTACTTC
j_gene: TRBJ2-4
v_gene: TRBV15
d_gene: -
abundance: many

CDR3aa: CASSDYEGDEQYF
CDR3nt: TGTGCCAGCAGTGACTATGAAGGGGACGAGCAGTACTTC
j_gene: TRBJ2-7
v_gene: TRBV2
d_gene: -
abundance: many

CDR3aa: CASSPQRDSPLHF
CDR3nt: TGTGCCAGCAGCCCCCAAAGGGATTCACCCCTCCACTTT
j_gene: TRBJ1-6
v_gene: TRBV12-3/TRBV12-4
d_gene: -
abundance: medium-sized

CDR3aa: CASSPRQEAEAFF
CDR3nt: TGTGCCAGCTCACCACGACAAGAGGCTGAAGCTTTCTTT
j_gene: TRBJ1-1
v_gene: TRBV18
d_gene: -
abundance: many

CDR3aa: CASSLDWRASGAYNEQFF
CDR3nt: TGTGCCAGCAGCTTAGATTGGCGGGCTAGCGGGGCCTACAATGAGCAGTTCTTC
j_gene: TRBJ2-1
v_gene: TRBV11-2
d_gene: TRBD2
abundance: -

CDR3aa: CASSLVGRSGSSYNEQFF
CDR3nt: TGTGCCAGCAGCTTAGTGGGTCGTTCAGGGAGCTCCTACAATGAGCAGTTCTTC
j_gene: TRBJ2-1
v_gene: TRBV7-9
d_gene: -
abundance: many

CDR3aa: CASSLEQGYGYTF
CDR3nt: TGCGCCAGCAGCTTGGAACAGGGCTATGGCTACACCTTC
j_gene: TRBJ1-2
v_gene: TRBV5-1
d_gene: -
abundance: many

CDR3aa: CATSARGDIQYF
CDR3nt: TGTGCCACCAGTGCCAGGGGAGACATTCAGTACTTC
j_gene: TRBJ2-4
v_gene: TRBV24-1
d_gene: -
abundance: many

CDR3aa: CASSLVPGLNTGELFF
CDR3nt: TGCGCCAGCAGCTTGGTCCCAGGGTTGAACACCGGGGAGCTGTTTTTT
j_gene: TRBJ2-2
v_gene: TRBV5-1
d_gene: -
abundance: many

CDR3aa: CASSSLSSGNTIYF
CDR3nt: TGTGCCAGCAGCTCCTTGAGTTCTGGAAACACCATATATTTT
j_gene: TRBJ1-3
v_gene: TRBV11-2
d_gene: -
abundance: many

CDR3aa: CASRSRGGSYNEQFF
CDR3nt: TGTGCCAGCAGATCTAGGGGGGGGTCCTACAATGAGCAGTTCTTC
j_gene: TRBJ2-1
v_gene: TRBV27
d_gene: -
abundance: many

CDR3aa: CSASGLGGGFQNIQYF
CDR3nt: TGCAGTGCTAGCGGTCTTGGCGGGGGGTTCCAAAACATTCAGTACTTC
j_gene: TRBJ2-4
v_gene: TRBV20-1
d_gene: TRBD2
abundance: many

CDR3aa: CSASPGGVAHGYTF
CDR3nt: TGCAGTGCTAGCCCCGGGGGCGTGGCTCATGGCTACACCTTC
j_gene: TRBJ1-2
v_gene: TRBV20-1
d_gene: -
abundance: many

CDR3aa: CASSPPEGYGYTF
CDR3nt: TGTGCCAGCTCACCACCTGAGGGGTATGGCTACACCTTC
j_gene: TRBJ1-2
v_gene: TRBV18
d_gene: -
abundance: many

CDR3aa: CASSSVWSVYEQYF
CDR3nt: TGTGCCAGCAGTTCCGTTTGGTCGGTCTACGAGCAGTACTTC
j_gene: TRBJ2-7
v_gene: TRBV6-5
d_gene: -
abundance: many

CDR3aa: CASSLDRVFSPLHF
CDR3nt: TGTGCCAGCAGCTTAGACAGGGTTTTCTCACCCCTCCACTTT
j_gene: TRBJ1-6
v_gene: TRBV11-2
d_gene: -
abundance: medium-sized

CDR3aa: CASTLRGGLWAFF
CDR3nt: TGTGCCAGCACCCTTCGGGGGGGGCTGTGGGCTTTCTTT
j_gene: TRBJ1-1
v_gene: TRBV12-3/TRBV12-4
d_gene: -
abundance: many

CDR3aa: CASSAGALRETQYF
CDR3nt: TGTGCCAGCTCAGCGGGGGCCTTACGAGAGACCCAGTACTTC
j_gene: TRBJ2-5
v_gene: TRBV3-1
d_gene: TRBD2
abundance: many

CDR3aa: CASSIRPRDKGNSPLHF
CDR3nt: TGTGCCAGCAGCATCCGACCCCGGGACAAAGGGAATTCACCCCTCCACTTT
j_gene: TRBJ1-6
v_gene: TRBV4-2
d_gene: -
abundance: many